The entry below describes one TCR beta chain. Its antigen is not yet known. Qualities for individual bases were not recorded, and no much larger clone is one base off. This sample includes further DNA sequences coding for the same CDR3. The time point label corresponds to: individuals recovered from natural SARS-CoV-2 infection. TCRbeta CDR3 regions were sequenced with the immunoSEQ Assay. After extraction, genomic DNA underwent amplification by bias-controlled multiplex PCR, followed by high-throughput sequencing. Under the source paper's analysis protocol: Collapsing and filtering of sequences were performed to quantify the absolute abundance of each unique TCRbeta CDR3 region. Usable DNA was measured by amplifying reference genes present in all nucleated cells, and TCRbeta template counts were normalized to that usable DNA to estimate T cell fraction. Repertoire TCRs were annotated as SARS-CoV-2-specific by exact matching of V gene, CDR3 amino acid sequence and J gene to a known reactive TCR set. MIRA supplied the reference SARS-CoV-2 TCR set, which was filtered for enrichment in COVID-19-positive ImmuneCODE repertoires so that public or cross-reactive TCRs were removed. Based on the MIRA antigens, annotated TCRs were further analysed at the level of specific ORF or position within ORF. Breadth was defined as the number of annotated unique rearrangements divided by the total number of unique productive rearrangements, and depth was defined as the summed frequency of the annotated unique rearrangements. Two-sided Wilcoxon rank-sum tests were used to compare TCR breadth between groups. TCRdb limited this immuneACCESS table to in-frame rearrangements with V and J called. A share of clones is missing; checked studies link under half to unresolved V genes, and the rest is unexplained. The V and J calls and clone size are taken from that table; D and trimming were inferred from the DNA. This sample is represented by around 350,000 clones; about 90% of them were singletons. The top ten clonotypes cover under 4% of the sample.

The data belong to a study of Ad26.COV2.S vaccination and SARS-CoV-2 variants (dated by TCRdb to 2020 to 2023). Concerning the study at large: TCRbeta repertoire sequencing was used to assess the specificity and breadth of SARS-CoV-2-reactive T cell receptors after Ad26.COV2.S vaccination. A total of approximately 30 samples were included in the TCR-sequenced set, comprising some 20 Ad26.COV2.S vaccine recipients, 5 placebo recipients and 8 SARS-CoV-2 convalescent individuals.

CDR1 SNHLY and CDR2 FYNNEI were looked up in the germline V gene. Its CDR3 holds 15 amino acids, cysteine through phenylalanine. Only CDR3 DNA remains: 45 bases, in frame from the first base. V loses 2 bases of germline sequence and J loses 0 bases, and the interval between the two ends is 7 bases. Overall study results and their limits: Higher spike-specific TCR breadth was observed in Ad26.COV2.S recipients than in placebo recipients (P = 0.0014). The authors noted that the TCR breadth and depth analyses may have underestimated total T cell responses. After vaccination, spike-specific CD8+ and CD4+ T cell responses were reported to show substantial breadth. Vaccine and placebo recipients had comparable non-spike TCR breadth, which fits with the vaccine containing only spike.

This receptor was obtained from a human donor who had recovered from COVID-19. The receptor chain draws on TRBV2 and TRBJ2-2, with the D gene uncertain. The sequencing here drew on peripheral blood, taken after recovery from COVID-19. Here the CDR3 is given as CASSEKRANTGELFF. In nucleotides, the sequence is TGTGCCAGCAGTGAAAAAAGAGCGAACACCGGGGAGCTGTTTTTT.